The subject of this entry is one T cell receptor (beta chain). The data belong to a study of blood T cell repertoires in COVID-19. Study-level background: Acute and convalescent COVID-19 specimens originated in the United States, Italy and Spain.

TCRdb keeps only in-frame clones here, not all; method: immunoSEQ multiplex PCR. The table includes approximately 110,000 clones, 81% detected once. There are 11 residues in the CDR3. Germline V gives CDR1 DFQATT, CDR2 SNEGSKA (reference sequence). V lost 3 bases and J lost 12, with 14 bases in between. Input material: peripheral blood. This TCR was recovered from a man in his fifties or sixties with acute or convalescent COVID-19. This chain links TRBV20-1 with TRBJ1-1, with a tentative D call TRBD1 (6 bases). The CDR3 DNA is TGCAGTGCTAGGATGATACAGGGAACTTTCTTT. It yields the protein CSARMIQGTFF.